The rows below give T cell receptor beta chains drawn from one sample of a study of T cell changes during pregnancy in multiple sclerosis. TCRdb's table, derived via immunoSEQ multiplex PCR, lists solely in-frame clones and lacks some. The sample lists about 94,000 clones, over 85% occurring once. The input for sequencing was peripheral blood, taken after pregnancy. Receptors were obtained from a female donor with multiple sclerosis, enrolled in a pregnancy study. Each CDR3 is given with its conserved first and last residue. Each record gives: CDR3 DNA, CDR3 protein, clone size, D gene, J gene, V gene. The D gene is left open where the match is weak. Expanded clones are given a class, and other clones once, few, many or no size at all.

TGTGCCAGCTCACCGCGGGAGGATCAAGAGACCCAGTACTTC	CASSPREDQETQYF	-	TRBD2	TRBJ2-5	TRBV18
TGTGCCTGGAGTGTTGCGGGGGTGCACCCCTACAATGAGCAGTTCTTC	CAWSVAGVHPYNEQFF	-	TRBD2	TRBJ2-1	TRBV30
TGTGCCAGCAGCTTAGGGGTGGGACAGGGTAGCAATCAGCCCCAGCATTTT	CASSLGVGQGSNQPQHF	-	TRBD1	TRBJ1-5	TRBV11-2
TGTGCCAGTAGTAATCCCGGGACAGCAAACAATGAGCAGTTCTTC	CASSNPGTANNEQFF	-	TRBD1	TRBJ2-1	TRBV19
TGTGCCAGCAGTTTATCGCCAGCGTATGGCTACACCTTC	CASSLSPAYGYTF	-	-	TRBJ1-2	TRBV27
TGTGCCAGCAGCTTAGAATACAGTATCGGGACAGAGAACACTGAAGCTTTCTTT	CASSLEYSIGTENTEAFF	-	TRBD1	TRBJ1-1	TRBV7-9
TGTGCCAGCAGCCATCCAGGGGGGTCCGGGGAGCTGTTTTTT	CASSHPGGSGELFF	-	-	TRBJ2-2	TRBV5-5
TGTGCCAGCAGTTTTAGTAACCTCTATGGCTACACCTTC	CASSFSNLYGYTF	-	-	TRBJ1-2	TRBV27
TGTGCCAGCCGCTTGACAGGGAAGGCGAACACTGAAGCTTTCTTT	CASRLTGKANTEAFF	-	TRBD1	TRBJ1-1	TRBV28
TGTGCCAGCAGCTTAGGGGGCAGTATTTACGAGCAGTACTTC	CASSLGGSIYEQYF	-	-	TRBJ2-7	TRBV7-3
TGTGCCAGCAGCTTTATGACTAGCGGGATTACTGGGAATGAGCAGTTCTTC	CASSFMTSGITGNEQFF	-	TRBD2	TRBJ2-1	TRBV7-2
TGTGCCAGTAAGGGACAGGGGGTAACTGAAGCTTTCTTT	CASKGQGVTEAFF	-	TRBD1	TRBJ1-1	TRBV19
TGTGCCAGCAGTTTCCCCGGGGGTAGTGGCTACGAGCAGTACTTC	CASSFPGGSGYEQYF	-	-	TRBJ2-7	TRBV28
TGTGCCAGCAGTTCCCAAGGGGAAATGAACACTGAAGCTTTCTTT	CASSSQGEMNTEAFF	-	-	TRBJ1-1	TRBV27
TGTGCCATCAGTGAGGACAAGAGGGGGACGAACACTGAAGCTTTCTTT	CAISEDKRGTNTEAFF	-	-	TRBJ1-1	TRBV10-3
TGTGCCACCAGCAGAGGGACAAACACCTACGAGCAGTACTTC	CATSRGTNTYEQYF	-	-	TRBJ2-7	TRBV15
TGTGCCAGCAGCCCACAGTACACTGAAGCTTTCTTT	CASSPQYTEAFF	few	-	TRBJ1-1	TRBV9
TGTGCCAGCAGTTTGCTAGCCACAGATACGCAGTATTTT	CASSLLATDTQYF	-	-	TRBJ2-3	TRBV27
TGTGCCAGCAGTTCCAGCTCTGGAAACACCATATATTTT	CASSSSSGNTIYF	few	-	TRBJ1-3	TRBV27
TGTGCCAGCAGCCTCGAAGAGTTCGCTGAGCAGTTCTTC	CASSLEEFAEQFF	-	-	TRBJ2-1	TRBV6-1
TGTGCCAGCAGCCCACCCCCTAGCATTTACGGTCAGCCCCAGCATTTT	CASSPPPSIYGQPQHF	-	-	TRBJ1-5	TRBV28
TGTGCCAGTAGTAGCGGCCTAGCGGGATTTGCGAACACCGGGGAGCTGTTTTTT	CASSSGLAGFANTGELFF	-	TRBD2	TRBJ2-2	TRBV19
TGTGCCAGCAGCCCTAGCGGGAGAAAATCCTACGAGCAGTACTTC	CASSPSGRKSYEQYF	-	TRBD2	TRBJ2-7	TRBV14
TGTGCCAGCAGCCGGAGTGGGGGCGCGAACACCGGGGAGCTGTTTTTT	CASSRSGGANTGELFF	-	-	TRBJ2-2	TRBV11-3
TGTGCCAGCAGCTGGGGGACAGCCTACGAGCAGTACTTC	CASSWGTAYEQYF	-	TRBD1	TRBJ2-7	TRBV27
TGTGCCAGCAGCCCCAGACAGGTCCTAACTGAAGCTTTCTTT	CASSPRQVLTEAFF	-	-	TRBJ1-1	TRBV13
TGTGCCAGCAGATTGGGCCTCCAAGAGACCCAGTACTTC	CASRLGLQETQYF	-	-	TRBJ2-5	TRBV27
TGTGCCACCAGCAAGGTGACAGGGGTTCTGGAGCAGTACTTC	CATSKVTGVLEQYF	-	TRBD1	TRBJ2-7	TRBV15
TGCGCCAGCAGCAAACGACAGGACTACGAGCAGTACTTC	CASSKRQDYEQYF	-	-	TRBJ2-7	TRBV5-1
TGTGCCAGTAGTATAGGAGGATCACCCAACACCGGGGAGCTGTTTTTT	CASSIGGSPNTGELFF	-	-	TRBJ2-2	TRBV19
TGTGCCAGCAGCTTAGGACTAGCGGGAGGGGAGACCCAGTACTTC	CASSLGLAGGETQYF	-	TRBD2	TRBJ2-5	TRBV7-7
TGCAGCGTAGATGGACAGGCCCCCAACTACAATGAGCAGTTCTTC	CSVDGQAPNYNEQFF	-	TRBD1	TRBJ2-1	TRBV29-1
TGCGCCAGCAGCTACTACCGACAGGGGAGCACAGATACGCAGTATTTT	CASSYYRQGSTDTQYF	-	TRBD1	TRBJ2-3	TRBV5-1
TGTGCCAGCAGTCAAGGGACTAGCGGGAGTGATGAGCAGTTCTTC	CASSQGTSGSDEQFF	-	TRBD2	TRBJ2-1	TRBV2
TGTGCCAGCAGTGAAAACAGGGGGCTTTATGAGACCCAGTACTTC	CASSENRGLYETQYF	-	TRBD1	TRBJ2-5	TRBV6-1
TGTGCCGGCAACAGGGGGCGGAACACTGAAGCTTTCTTT	CAGNRGRNTEAFF	-	TRBD1	TRBJ1-1	TRBV30
TGTGCCAGCAGTCCGGGAGGGGGGCCACTCTACGAGCAGTACTTC	CASSPGGGPLYEQYF	-	TRBD2	TRBJ2-7	TRBV27
TGTGCCAGCAGCTGGGCCCGGACAGGAATTGCCTACGAGCAGTACTTC	CASSWARTGIAYEQYF	-	TRBD1	TRBJ2-7	TRBV5-6
TGTGCCAGCAGCCAAGGGGCCGGTATAAACACTGAAGCTTTCTTT	CASSQGAGINTEAFF	-	-	TRBJ1-1	TRBV4-2
TGTGCCAGCTCGGTCCTAGCGACCACAGATACGCAGTATTTT	CASSVLATTDTQYF	-	-	TRBJ2-3	TRBV5-6